This T cell receptor beta chain was recorded in a study of blood T cell repertoires in COVID-19 (dated by TCRdb to the early 2020s). Notes on the research overall: Samples covering the acute and convalescent phases of COVID-19 were provided by collaborators in the United States, Italy and Spain. Samples came from the ongoing ImmuneRACE study (first 160 participants) plus 1,254 subjects from 6 global collaborators. The repertoires were released in a freely available public database intended as a resource for research on the immune response to SARS-CoV-2. HLA class I and class II types, where available, came from metadata supplied by the sample provider rather than from assay-based typing. The material from the prospective study consisted of cDNA or gDNA derived from T cells, B-cell-depleted T cells, or PBMCs. Subjects who had been exposed to COVID-19, were actively infected with it, or had recovered from it provided the deeply sampled blood TCRbeta repertoires that made up the dataset. A de-identified subject ID, COVID-19 status, age in years and sex were almost always included in the sample metadata. What the study reported, not specific to this receptor: How much clinical and demographic metadata was included differed by source and by participant, and the metadata was provided uncurated.

TCRbeta CDR3 regions were amplified from genomic DNA by means of the immunoSEQ Assay, a bias-controlled multiplex PCR. Per the authors' processing: Nucleated cell counts per sample were estimated from amplification of reference gene primers within the assay. To quantify the absolute abundance of each unique TCRbeta CDR3 rearrangement, sequence reads were collapsed and filtered. Productive Simpson clonality was computed per sample as the square root of Simpson's diversity index over productive rearrangements. Drawn from immuneACCESS, this table holds only the in-frame rearrangements with V and J called that TCRdb kept. Clones are partly lost; checked studies trace under half to an unresolved V gene and leave the rest unexplained. The DNA was the basis for D and trimming; V, J and clone size are from that table. The sample contains around 210,000 clones, 65% to 90% of them found a single time. Jointly, the top ten make up around 5.5% of the sample.

One collaborating source in Seattle enrolled patients during active infection and followed them longitudinally through the course of disease. Whole blood was collected in K2EDTA tubes by collaborating institutions according to the institutions' own protocols. For TCRbeta analysis, collaborator samples were shipped as frozen whole blood, as isolated PBMCs, or as DNA extracted from either sample type. Concerning this clone itself: Its antigen is currently not known. The input lacks base qualities; no much larger clone sits a single base away.

The specimen sequenced was peripheral blood. This clonotype originated in a man aged 50-60 years with COVID-19, enrolled during active disease.

The CDR3 sequence is CASSQVSKANYGYTF. DNA sequence: TGTGCCAGCAGCCAAGTCAGTAAAGCTAACTATGGCTACACCTTC. This chain joins TRBV14 to TRBJ1-2; the D gene is unclear. CDR1 and CDR2, looked up from the germline V gene, are SGHDN and FVKESK. Reading from cysteine to phenylalanine, the CDR3 counts 15 amino acids. Here the CDR3 DNA is all that survives: 45 bases in frame from base 1. At the junction V is shortened by 1 base and J by 0 bases, with 9 bases in between.